This is a list of T cell receptor beta chains from one sample in a study of shared clonotypes between healthy human individuals. Data came from immunoSEQ multiplex PCR; TCRdb stores just in-frame clones and leaves some out. The sample yields around 2,000,000 clones, about 95% seen once. Sequenced: naive CD8+ T cells sorted from blood. The receptors stem from a man younger than 35 in good health. The CDR3 runs from the conserved cysteine through the conserved F or W. D genes are given only for firm matches. Some rows have no size entry. The others give once, few or many, or a class for an expanded clone.

TRBJ2-5,-,TRBD2,15,TRBV27,CASSFSGGGGETQYF,TGTGCCAGCAGTTTTAGCGGGGGGGGCGGAGAGACCCAGTACTTC
TRBJ2-7,-,-,12,TRBV7-8,CASSPLDYEQYF,TGTGCCAGCAGCCCCCTAGACTACGAGCAGTACTTC
TRBJ1-4,once,-,14,TRBV10-3,CAISESGLGEKLFF,TGTGCCATCAGTGAGTCGGGATTAGGTGAAAAACTGTTTTTT
TRBJ2-2,once,-,14,TRBV27,CASGQLGNTGELFF,TGTGCCAGCGGCCAATTGGGCAACACCGGGGAGCTGTTTTTT
TRBJ2-7,once,-,13,TRBV11-2,CASSLERDYEQYF,TGTGCCAGCAGCTTAGAGAGGGATTACGAGCAGTACTTC
TRBJ2-7,-,-,15,TRBV4-2,CASSQIASSSYEQYF,TGTGCCAGCAGCCAAATTGCCAGCAGCTCCTACGAGCAGTACTTC
TRBJ2-1,-,TRBD2,15,TRBV6-5,CASSYGLAVYNEQFF,TGTGCCAGCAGTTACGGGCTAGCGGTTTACAATGAGCAGTTCTTC
TRBJ2-7,-,TRBD1,15,TRBV10-2,CASSDEGQGGLVSYF,TGCGCCAGCAGCGACGAAGGACAGGGTGGGCTTGTATCGTACTTC
TRBJ2-7,-,-,13,TRBV28,CASSLLETYEQYF,TGTGCCAGCAGTTTATTGGAGACCTACGAGCAGTACTTC
TRBJ1-5,-,-,13,TRBV27,CASSPTPVQPQHF,TGTGCCAGCAGTCCGACCCCGGTGCAGCCCCAGCATTTT
TRBJ2-7,-,-,15,TRBV10-2,CASSPPETISYEQYF,TGCGCCAGCAGCCCCCCTGAGACTATCTCCTACGAGCAGTACTTC
TRBJ2-5,once,TRBD2,15,TRBV4-3,CASSQDSGPSETQYF,TGCGCCAGCAGCCAGGATAGCGGGCCAAGCGAGACCCAGTACTTC
TRBJ2-7,-,-,14,TRBV11-2,CASSLFGPTYEQYF,TGTGCCAGCAGCTTATTTGGACCTACCTACGAGCAGTACTTC
TRBJ2-1,-,-,14,TRBV18,CASSPQGSYNEQFF,TGTGCCAGCTCACCACAGGGTTCCTACAATGAGCAGTTCTTC
TRBJ1-4,-,TRBD1,15,TRBV10-2,CASSESTGWGEKLFF,TGCGCCAGCAGTGAGTCGACAGGGTGGGGTGAAAAACTGTTTTTT
TRBJ2-7,-,TRBD1,14,TRBV2,CASSGEGGIYEQYF,TGTGCCAGCAGTGGTGAAGGGGGCATCTACGAGCAGTACTTC
TRBJ2-7,-,TRBD1,14,TRBV14,CASSLRGRDYEQYF,TGTGCCAGCAGCCTCAGGGGGCGGGACTACGAGCAGTACTTC
TRBJ2-3,-,TRBD2,16,TRBV11-2,CASSWVAGRVTDTQYF,TGTGCCAGCAGCTGGGTAGCGGGGAGGGTTACAGATACGCAGTATTTT
TRBJ2-1,-,-,13,TRBV5-6,CASSLSMANEQFF,TGTGCCAGCAGCTTGAGTATGGCCAATGAGCAGTTCTTC
TRBJ1-6,-,-,16,TRBV27,CASSLYGAPPDSPLHF,TGTGCCAGCAGTTTATATGGGGCGCCCCCGGATTCACCCCTCCACTTT
TRBJ1-4,-,-,15,TRBV14,CASSQDIGGGEKLFF,TGTGCCAGCAGCCAAGATATCGGCGGAGGGGAAAAACTGTTTTTT
TRBJ2-1,-,TRBD2,15,TRBV6-1,CASSEGSGVYNEQFF,TGTGCCAGCAGTGAGGGTAGCGGGGTCTACAATGAGCAGTTCTTC
TRBJ1-3,-,TRBD1,20,TRBV13,CASSPHLPIVRDSSGNTIYF,TGTGCCAGCAGCCCTCATCTCCCCATCGTCCGGGACAGCTCTGGAAACACCATATATTTT
TRBJ1-5,once,-,12,TRBV21-1,CASSKERQPQHF,TGTGCCAGCAGCAAAGAGCGGCAGCCCCAGCATTTT
TRBJ2-7,-,-,13,TRBV11-2,CASSLGAGSEQYF,TGTGCCAGCAGCTTAGGGGCCGGGAGCGAGCAGTACTTC
TRBJ1-2,-,-,15,TRBV6-6,CASSYLLPKEYGYTF,TGTGCCAGCAGTTATTTACTCCCGAAGGAGTATGGCTACACCTTC
TRBJ2-7,-,TRBD2,12,TRBV28,CATISGNYEQYF,TGTGCCACCATTAGCGGGAACTACGAGCAGTACTTC
TRBJ2-7,-,TRBD1,16,TRBV27,CASSLSSGTGTYEQYF,TGTGCCAGCAGTTTATCGTCCGGGACAGGAACCTACGAGCAGTACTTC
TRBJ1-1,-,-,14,TRBV6-5,CASSYAGYLAEAFF,TGTGCCAGCAGTTACGCGGGTTATTTGGCTGAAGCTTTCTTT
TRBJ2-5,-,-,12,TRBV30,CAWSVNMETQYF,TGTGCCTGGAGTGTAAATATGGAGACCCAGTACTTC
TRBJ2-1,-,TRBD1,15,TRBV5-1,CASSPDRVAGDEQFF,TGCGCCAGCAGCCCGGACAGGGTCGCTGGGGATGAGCAGTTCTTC
TRBJ1-2,-,TRBD1,15,TRBV13,CASSLGLQGAGGYTF,TGTGCCAGCAGCTTAGGTTTACAGGGGGCAGGCGGCTACACCTTC
TRBJ2-7,once,TRBD2,19,TRBV28,CASSFRPIQVAGTTYEQYF,TGTGCCAGCAGTTTCCGACCGATTCAAGTAGCGGGGACCACCTACGAGCAGTACTTC
TRBJ2-7,-,-,11,TRBV7-9,CASSLGPTQYF,TGTGCCAGCAGCTTAGGGCCGACGCAGTACTTC
TRBJ1-3,-,TRBD1,17,TRBV27,CASSLHPGQLSGNTIYF,TGTGCCAGCAGTCTCCACCCGGGACAGCTCTCTGGAAACACCATATATTTT
TRBJ2-1,-,TRBD1,14,TRBV5-4,CASSPGQGWNEQFF,TGTGCCAGCAGCCCGGGACAGGGGTGGAATGAGCAGTTCTTC
TRBJ1-2,-,-,13,TRBV6-1,CASIGTSAYGYTF,TGTGCCAGCATAGGGACCTCAGCCTATGGCTACACCTTC
TRBJ1-6,-,TRBD1,15,TRBV4-1,CASSQEDREGSPLHF,TGCGCCAGCAGCCAAGAGGACAGGGAAGGATCACCCCTCCACTTT
TRBJ2-7,-,-,14,TRBV6-5,CASSYGTTHYEQYF,TGTGCCAGCAGTTACGGGACAACTCACTACGAGCAGTACTTC
TRBJ2-1,-,-,14,TRBV4-3,CASSQVGSDNEQFF,TGCGCCAGCAGCCAGGTCGGGAGTGACAATGAGCAGTTCTTC
TRBJ2-7,-,TRBD1,14,TRBV5-1,CASSKGTGIYEQYF,TGCGCCAGCAGCAAAGGGACAGGGATCTACGAGCAGTACTTC
TRBJ1-1,-,TRBD1,12,TRBV29-1,CSIWTGSTEAFF,TGCAGCATATGGACAGGGAGCACTGAAGCTTTCTTT
TRBJ2-7,-,TRBD2,16,TRBV12-5,CASGLVTSGRFYEQYF,TGTGCTAGTGGTTTGGTAACCAGCGGGAGATTCTACGAGCAGTACTTC
TRBJ2-1,-,-,15,TRBV4-1,CASSQLRTLYNEQFF,TGCGCCAGCAGCCAACTGAGGACTTTATACAATGAGCAGTTCTTC
TRBJ1-5,-,-,15,TRBV27,CASSHTGQATQPQHF,TGTGCCAGCAGTCACACAGGACAAGCAACTCAGCCCCAGCATTTT
TRBJ2-3,-,-,11,TRBV30,CAWSEGDTQYF,TGTGCCTGGAGTGAGGGGGATACGCAGTATTTT